Each of the 32 T cell receptor beta chains below was sequenced from the same sample in a study of molecular identifiers for immune sequencing clone quantification. TCRdb called the PCR reads again in MiXCR, with one record for every CDR3 protein. The table includes over 550,000 distinct CDR3 sequences, about 25% detected once. Sequencing was performed on naive CD8+ T cells from blood, with Jurkat cell RNA spiked in. Documented subset: FACS-sorted CD8+CD4-CCR7+CD45RA+ naive T cells. The receptors were sampled from a human donor in good health. Some libraries in this study had Jurkat cell RNA spiked in.

In regard to this clonotype: One end of the junction varies from germline; a read error may be responsible. This rearrangement joins TRBV7-9 to TRBJ1-2; D might be TRBD1 (6 bases). Germline assignment: CDR1 SEHNR and CDR2 FQNEAQ (reference sequence). The CDR3 runs 14 residues. The CDR3: CASSGAGEYYDYTF. CDR3 bases: TGTGCCAGCAGCGGGGCAGGGGAATATTATGACTACACCTTC.

This clonotype has a handful of counts. The rearrangement links TRBV4-2 to TRBJ1-5, with D uncertain. This CDR3 spans 16 amino acids. Trimming took off 0 bases at V and 2 bases at J, with 11 bases between the two ends. Germline CDR1 is LGHNA and CDR2 is YNFKEQ. CDR3 amino acids: CASSQELSAGNQPQHF. The CDR3 DNA follows: TGTGCCAGCAGCCAAGAATTGTCGGCAGGCAATCAGCCCCAGCATTTT.

This clonotype was seen a handful of times. The V call is TRBV7-9, the J call TRBJ1-1; no clear D gene. Trimming removed 5 bases at V and 4 bases at J, with 8 bases between. CDR1 and CDR2 (germline): SEHNR, FQNEAQ (reference sequence). The CDR3 sequence is 12 residues long. The CDR3 sequence: CASSHLATEAFF. The CDR3 bases are TGTGCCAGCAGCCATCTGGCCACTGAAGCTTTCTTT.

The chain joins TRBV4-3 to TRBJ2-2; no clear D gene. Trimming cost V 0 bases and J 0 bases, with 14 bases left between them. CDR1 and CDR2 from the germline V gene are LGHNA and YSLEER. The CDR3 is made up of 18 amino acids. The chain's CDR3 is CASSQDQSGYSNTGELFF. The CDR3 nucleotides read TGCGCCAGCAGCCAAGATCAGTCCGGGTATTCGAACACCGGGGAGCTGTTTTTT.

This clonotype has just a few counts. This chain joins TRBV7-9 and TRBJ1-2, with 7 positions matching TRBD1. CDR1 is SEHNR, CDR2 FQNEAQ, per germline (reference sequence). The CDR3 extends over 16 amino acids. V shed 0 bases and J 4 bases; nucleotides not matched to a gene: 8. The CDR3 region has the DNA TGTGCCAGCAGCTTAGCAAATGGACAGGTGCTCTATGGCTACACCTTC. Its translation: CASSLANGQVLYGYTF.

Notes on this clonotype: This may come from a read error, since a much larger clone is one base off. J is TRBJ1-1 and V is TRBV6-5; 8 positions agree with TRBD1. V dropped 2 bases and J dropped 11; count of bases not matched to a gene: 7. This CDR3 is 13 amino acids long. Germline loops: CDR1 MNHEY, CDR2 SVGAGI. The CDR3 DNA reads TGTGCCAGCAGTTACCCGACAGGGGACGAGGCTTTCTTT. Translated: CASSYPTGDEAFF.

At least ten counts were recorded for this clonotype. The chain couples TRBV7-2 to TRBJ2-5; TRBD2 matches 7 bases. Germline-derived CDR1 and CDR2 are SGHTA and FQGNSA. V lost 5 bases and J lost 1; bases outside the gene matches: 16. The CDR3 sequence is 18 residues long. The CDR3 nucleotides read TGTGCCAGCAGCCTCACTAGCGCCCGGCCTGGAGCCCAAGAGACCCAGTACTTC. Its protein product is CASSLTSARPGAQETQYF. Based on the CDR3 plus reference TRBV7-2 and TRBJ2-5, the full variable domain is GAGVSQSPSNKVTEKGKDVELRCDPISGHTALYWYRQSLGQGLEFLIYFQGNSAPDKSGLPSDRFSAERTGGSVSTLTIQRTQQEDSAVYLCASSLTSARPGAQETQYFGPGTRLLVL.

The rearrangement uses TRBV20-1 and TRBJ2-5, with 8 bases that match TRBD1. The V gene end was trimmed by 6 bases and the J gene end by 3 bases; junction bases not matched to a gene: 15. The CDR3 loop spans 16 amino acids. Germline values: CDR1 DFQATT, CDR2 SNEGSKA (reference sequence). The CDR3 coding sequence is TGCAGTGCCACGACGGGCGCAGGGGGCTACGAAGAGACCCAGTACTTC. It yields the protein CSATTGAGGYEETQYF.

Ten or more counts support this clonotype. This chain uses TRBV28 with TRBJ2-5, with 10 bases aligning to TRBD2. The trim removed 1 base at V and 2 bases at J, leaving 10 bases unmatched. Germline CDR1 and CDR2: MDHEN and SYDVKM. This CDR3 contains 18 residues. CDR3 sequence: CASSLYPGVAGGQETQYF. CDR3 DNA sequence: TGTGCCAGCAGTTTATACCCCGGGGTAGCGGGGGGACAAGAGACCCAGTACTTC.

This chain uses TRBV7-9 with TRBJ2-7; no reliable D call. The V gene lost 4 bases and the J gene lost 0 bases, with 13 bases spanning the gap. CDR3 length: 15 amino acids. Germline-derived CDR1 and CDR2 are SEHNR and FQNEAQ (reference sequence). The CDR3 DNA sequence: TGTGCCAGCAGCTCCTCGACAAGTTCCTCCTACGAGCAGTACTTC. The encoded protein is CASSSSTSSSYEQYF. The complete variable domain, with remaining parts taken from reference TRBV7-9 and TRBJ2-7, reads DTGVSQNPRHKITKRGQNVTFRCDPISEHNRLYWYRQTLGQGPEFLTYFQNEAQLEKSRLLSDRFSAERPKGSFSTLEIQRTEQGDSAMYLCASSSSTSSSYEQYFGPGTRLTVT.

This clonotype has a count of ten or more. The V gene is TRBV5-1, the J gene TRBJ1-1; D perhaps matches TRBD1 (6 bases). The germline V gene encodes CDR1 SGHRS and CDR2 YFSETQ. The V gene lost 4 bases and the J gene lost 8 bases, with 18 bases spanning the gap. The CDR3 consists of 14 residues. CDR3 loop: CASSAPNRDGEAFF. CDR3 coding DNA: TGCGCCAGCAGCGCACCCAACAGGGACGGGGAAGCTTTCTTT.

In the case of this clonotype: Since a much larger clone is just one base distant, this may be a read error. The chain links TRBV10-3 to TRBJ2-7, with unresolved D. The CDR3 is made up of 10 amino acids. V lost 11 bases, J lost 6 bases, and 11 bases lay in between. Germline loops: CDR1 ENHRY, CDR2 SYGVKD. The CDR3 is CAVGAFEQYF. The CDR3 bases are TGTGCCGTCGGTGCTTTCGAGCAGTACTTC.

The chain couples TRBV7-6 to TRBJ1-2, with 7 bases lining up with TRBD1. The length of the CDR3 is 15 residues. V shed 4 bases and J 8 bases; nucleotides not matched to a gene: 13. Germline V lookup: CDR1 SGHVS, CDR2 FNYEAQ. CDR3 residues: CASSSSRQGVSGYTF. The CDR3 DNA follows: TGTGCCAGCAGCTCCAGTAGACAGGGAGTTAGCGGCTACACCTTC. Full variable domain (remainder filled in from reference TRBV7-6 and TRBJ1-2): GAGVSQSPRYKVTKRGQDVALRCDPISGHVSLYWYRQALGQGPEFLTYFNYEAQQDKSGLPNDRFSAERPEGSISTLTIQRTEQRDSAMYRCASSSSRQGVSGYTFGSGTRLTVV.

A remark on this clonotype: This sequence may be a read error, since a much larger clone differs from it by one base. The chain is built from TRBV20-1 and TRBJ2-3; 8 nucleotides line up with TRBD1. The V gene's germline CDR1 is DFQATT and CDR2 SNEGSKA (reference sequence). The CDR3 consists of 18 residues. V gave up 5 bases and J gave up 2 bases; unmatched junction bases: 18. The CDR3 nucleotides read TGCAGTGCTCACTCCAGTCCGAACGGGACAGGAGCCACAGATACGCAGTATTTT. Its protein is CSAHSSPNGTGATDTQYF.

V usage is TRBV7-3 and J usage is TRBJ2-3; TRBD2 matches at 10 bases. The junction had 6 bases not matched to a gene; V was cut back by 5 bases and J by 1 base. Germline loops: CDR1 SGHTA, CDR2 FQGTGA. The CDR3 consists of 16 residues. The CDR3, as DNA: TGTGCCAGCAGCCCAATTCTAGCGGGGGGCACAGATACGCAGTATTTT. Its translation is CASSPILAGGTDTQYF.

This clonotype has only a few counts. The chain is built from TRBV27 and TRBJ2-7, with 9 bases lining up with TRBD1. Germline V gives CDR1 MNHEY, CDR2 SMNVEV (reference sequence). The V segment lost 5 bases and the J segment 3 bases; nucleotides outside the gene matches: 8. This CDR3 comprises 15 residues. Here the CDR3 DNA reads TGTGCCAGCAGTCCCGGGACAGGGTGGGACTACGAGCAGTACTTC. Encoded protein: CASSPGTGWDYEQYF.

V and J are TRBV4-1 and TRBJ2-1, with 11 bases identical to TRBD1. The CDR3 runs to 16 residues. Germline CDR1 is MGHRA and CDR2 is YSYEKL. V lost 1 base to trimming and J lost 6 bases; unmatched junction nucleotides: 5. In DNA, the CDR3 is TGCGCCAGCAGCCAAGCTGGGACAGGGGGAAGCAATGAGCAGTTCTTC. Its translation: CASSQAGTGGSNEQFF.

A word on this clonotype: A read error may explain this, as a much larger clone is one base away. The chain couples TRBV2 to TRBJ1-1; no definite D call. The CDR3 loop spans 12 amino acids. Germline V gives CDR1 SNHLY, CDR2 FYNNEI. This chain's CDR3 is CASKMVITEASF. The CDR3 DNA is TGTGCCAGCAAAATGGTGATAACTGAAGCTTCCTTT.

This clonotype was observed at least ten times. V gene TRBV30 combines with J gene TRBJ1-1; D may be TRBD1 (6 bases). The CDR3 runs to 12 residues. With 7 bases removed from V and 4 bases from J, the gap between germline ends came to 13 bases. Germline V lookup: CDR1 GTSNPN, CDR2 SVGIG (reference sequence). The CDR3 loop reads CASDGGATEAFF. CDR3 DNA: TGTGCCTCTGACGGGGGGGCCACTGAAGCTTTCTTT. Complete variable domain (other parts from reference TRBV30 and TRBJ1-1): SQTIHQWPATLVQPVGSPLSLECTVEGTSNPNLYWYRQAAGRGLQLLFYSVGIGQISSEVPQNLSASRPQDRQFILSSKKLLLSDSGFYLCASDGGATEAFFGQGTRLTVV.

In regard to this clonotype: The germline gene is not matched at one end of the junction; a read error may be the cause. The V call is TRBV4-1, the J call TRBJ2-7; no firm D call. The CDR3 is 12 amino acids. Germline CDR1 MGHRA, CDR2 YSYEKL. The CDR3: CASSPNGHEQCF. The DNA for the CDR3 is TGCGCCAGCAGCCCCAATGGGCACGAGCAGTGCTTC.

This clonotype was seen ten or more times. The chain links TRBV3-1 to TRBJ1-2; no clear D gene. Trimming pared 0 bases from V and 4 bases from J, leaving 12 bases between. The CDR3 is 15 residues long. Germline CDR1 is LGHDT and CDR2 is YNNKEL (reference sequence). CDR3 loop: CASSQDLGRSYGYTF. Written as DNA, the CDR3 is TGTGCCAGCAGCCAAGATCTAGGACGGTCCTATGGCTACACCTTC.

The sample holds a few counts of this clonotype. The DNA for the CDR3 is TGCGCCAGCAGCGAGGGACTAGCGGTCTCCTACAATGAGCAGTTCTTC. It encodes CASSEGLAVSYNEQFF. The chain joins TRBV5-1 to TRBJ2-1; 11 nucleotides match TRBD2. The trim removed 4 bases at V and 0 bases at J, leaving 3 bases unmatched. The CDR3 sequence is 16 residues long. Germline V lookup: CDR1 SGHRS, CDR2 YFSETQ.

The chain employs TRBV20-1 and TRBJ2-3, with D maybe TRBD2 (6 bases). Germline assignment: CDR1 DFQATT and CDR2 SNEGSKA (reference sequence). V lost 0 bases, J lost 6 bases, and 13 bases lay in between. The CDR3 extends over 14 amino acids. CDR3 nucleotides: TGCAGTGCTAGAGATGGGCTAGCGACGGATACGCAGTATTTT. The encoded protein is CSARDGLATDTQYF.

The rearrangement joins TRBV6-2 or TRBV6-3 to TRBJ1-1; unclear D gene. Germline lookup yields CDR1 MNHEY and CDR2 SVGEGT. This CDR3 has 16 residues. With 0 bases removed from V and 4 bases from J, the gap between germline ends came to 15 bases. CDR3 sequence (DNA): TGTGCCAGCAGTTACTCGTTTGGCGATGGGGTCACTGAAGCTTTCTTT. It codes for CASSYSFGDGVTEAFF.

The chain joins TRBV27 to TRBJ2-7; the match to TRBD1 covers 9 bases. Germline V gene sequence: CDR1 MNHEY, CDR2 SMNVEV (reference sequence). The CDR3 is 15 amino acids. With V trimmed by 4 bases and J by 2 bases, 6 bases remained unmatched. The CDR3: CASSWAGTGTYEQYF. The CDR3, as DNA: TGTGCCAGCAGTTGGGCCGGGACAGGGACCTACGAGCAGTACTTC.

This clonotype showed up many times. This rearrangement joins TRBV7-9 to TRBJ1-5, with TRBD1 identical over 8 bases. The CDR3 is 15 residues long. With 5 bases clipped from V and 6 bases from J, the junction kept 9 bases outside the gene matches. Germline CDR1 reads SEHNR; CDR2 reads FQNEAQ (reference sequence). CDR3 in DNA: TGTGCCAGCAGCCGAGACAGGGGTTCTGGTCAGCCCCAGCATTTT. Its translation is CASSRDRGSGQPQHF. Together with reference TRBV7-9 and TRBJ1-5, the CDR3 gives the full variable domain: DTGVSQNPRHKITKRGQNVTFRCDPISEHNRLYWYRQTLGQGPEFLTYFQNEAQLEKSRLLSDRFSAERPKGSFSTLEIQRTEQGDSAMYLCASSRDRGSGQPQHFGDGTRLSIL.

This clonotype was counted a single time. In nucleotides, the CDR3 is TGTGCCACCAGTGATAAACAGGGCCCCTACAATGAGCAGTTCTTC. Amino acid sequence: CATSDKQGPYNEQFF. The chain links TRBV24-1 to TRBJ2-1; D may be TRBD1 (6 bases). The V gene lost 3 bases and the J gene lost 2 bases, with 10 bases spanning the gap. Germline CDR1 reads KGHDR; CDR2 reads SFDVKD. The CDR3 runs 15 residues.

The V call is TRBV4-1, the J call TRBJ2-7; D is perhaps TRBD1 (6 bases). Trimming pared 1 base from V and 4 bases from J, leaving 14 bases between. This CDR3 has 15 amino acids. CDR1 is MGHRA, CDR2 YSYEKL, per germline. Here the CDR3 DNA reads TGCGCCAGCAGCCAAGTAACAGGGAATCGGTACGAGCAGTACTTC. It yields the protein CASSQVTGNRYEQYF.

The chain recombines TRBV7-9 with TRBJ2-7; TRBD1 is a possible D gene (9 bases). Germline V gene sequence: CDR1 SEHNR, CDR2 FQNEAQ (reference sequence). CDR3 length: 16 residues. The V and J ends lost 4 bases and 4 bases respectively, with 20 bases between them. The CDR3 DNA is TGTGCCAGCAGCTCATTAGCGGGACAGGGTATATACGAGCAGTACTTC. Its translation is CASSSLAGQGIYEQYF.

As to this clonotype: This could be a read error, since a much larger clone is one nucleotide away. This sequence joins TRBV6-5 and TRBJ2-5; possibly TRBD1 for D (5 bases). Germline V gives CDR1 MNHEY, CDR2 SVGAGI. The CDR3 runs 14 residues. V lost 6 bases to trimming and J lost 3 bases, with 14 bases between them. CDR3 region: CASSETEGEETQYF. The CDR3 region has the DNA TGTGCCAGCAGCGAGACAGAAGGTGAAGAGACCCAGTACTTC.

This clonotype occurred a few times. The chain employs TRBV27 and TRBJ1-5, with 7 bases identical to TRBD1. This CDR3 has 17 amino acids. Germline V gene sequence: CDR1 MNHEY, CDR2 SMNVEV (reference sequence). V gave up 5 bases and J gave up 0 bases; unmatched junction bases: 10. The CDR3 loop reads CASSPLSRGRSNQPQHF. CDR3 DNA sequence: TGTGCCAGCAGTCCCCTCTCTAGGGGGCGTAGCAATCAGCCCCAGCATTTT.

This clonotype was detected only a few times. The gene calls are TRBV14 and TRBJ2-1; D not certain. There are 14 residues in the CDR3. The V gene lost 1 base and the J gene lost 0 bases, with 4 bases spanning the gap. In germline, CDR1 is SGHDN, CDR2 FVKESK. The CDR3 spells CASSQVSSYNEQFF. The CDR3 nucleotides are TGTGCCAGCAGCCAAGTTAGCTCCTACAATGAGCAGTTCTTC.